This T cell receptor (beta chain) stems from a study of blood T cell dynamics during melanoma immunotherapy. There are 15 residues in the CDR3. Germline assignment: CDR1 MNHEY and CDR2 SVGAGI. V was clipped by 4 bases and J by 1 base; unmatched bases: 1. Data came from immunoSEQ multiplex PCR; TCRdb stores just in-frame clones and leaves some out. The table has fewer than 4,500 clones, roughly 97% seen once. The time point: pre-treatment baseline. This chain joins TRBV6-5 and TRBJ2-1, with TRBD1 matching over 10 bases. This material consisted of effector memory CD8+ T cells from blood, taken from a patient treated with checkpoint blockade. The receptor's source is a human donor with melanoma. Here the CDR3 DNA reads TGTGCCAGCAGTTTGGACAGGGGGTCCTACAATGAGCAGTTCTTC. Residues: CASSLDRGSYNEQFF.